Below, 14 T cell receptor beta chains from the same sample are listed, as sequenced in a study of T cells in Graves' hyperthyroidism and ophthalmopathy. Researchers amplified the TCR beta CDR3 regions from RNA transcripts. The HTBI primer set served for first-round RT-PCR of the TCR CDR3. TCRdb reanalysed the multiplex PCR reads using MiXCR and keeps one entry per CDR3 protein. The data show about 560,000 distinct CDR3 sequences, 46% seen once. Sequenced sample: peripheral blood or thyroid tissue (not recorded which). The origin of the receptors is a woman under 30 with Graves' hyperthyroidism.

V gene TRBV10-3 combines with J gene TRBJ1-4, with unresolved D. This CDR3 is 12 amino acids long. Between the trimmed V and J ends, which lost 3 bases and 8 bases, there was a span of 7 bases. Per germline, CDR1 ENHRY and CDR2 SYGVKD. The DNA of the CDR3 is TGTGCCATCAGTGATGTTGGGGAAAAACTGTTTTTT. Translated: CAISDVGEKLFF.

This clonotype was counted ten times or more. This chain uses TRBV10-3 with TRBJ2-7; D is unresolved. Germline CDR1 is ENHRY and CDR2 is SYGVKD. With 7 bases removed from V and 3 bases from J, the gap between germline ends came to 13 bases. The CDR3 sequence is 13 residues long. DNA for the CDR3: TGTGCCATCAAGAAGGGTAGGGACTACGAGCAGTACTTC. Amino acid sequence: CAIKKGRDYEQYF.

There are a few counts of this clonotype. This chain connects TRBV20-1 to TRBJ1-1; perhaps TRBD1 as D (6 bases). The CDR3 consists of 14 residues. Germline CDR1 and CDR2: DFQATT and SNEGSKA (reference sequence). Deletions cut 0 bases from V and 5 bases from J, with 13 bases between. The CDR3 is CSARDQTGRTEAFF. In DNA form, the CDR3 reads TGCAGTGCTAGAGATCAAACAGGGCGAACTGAAGCTTTCTTT.

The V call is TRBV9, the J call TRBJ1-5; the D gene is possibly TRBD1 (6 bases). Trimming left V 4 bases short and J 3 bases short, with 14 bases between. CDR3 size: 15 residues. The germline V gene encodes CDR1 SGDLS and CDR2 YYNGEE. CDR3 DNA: TGTGCCAGCAGCCCAGACAGGTCGGCCAATCAGCCCCAGCATTTT. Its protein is CASSPDRSANQPQHF.

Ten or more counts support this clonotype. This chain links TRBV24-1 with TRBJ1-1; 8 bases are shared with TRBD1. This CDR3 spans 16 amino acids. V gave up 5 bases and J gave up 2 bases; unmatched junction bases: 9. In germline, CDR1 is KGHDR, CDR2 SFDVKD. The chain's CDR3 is CATSALGQGDNTEAFF. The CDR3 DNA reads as TGTGCCACCAGTGCCCTAGGACAGGGCGACAACACTGAAGCTTTCTTT.

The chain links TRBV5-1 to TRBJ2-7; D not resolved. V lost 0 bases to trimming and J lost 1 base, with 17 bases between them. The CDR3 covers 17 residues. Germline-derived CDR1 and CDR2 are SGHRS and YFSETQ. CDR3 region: CASSLALGRPLSYEQYF. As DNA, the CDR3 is TGCGCCAGCAGCTTGGCCCTGGGCAGACCTCTTTCCTACGAGCAGTACTTC.

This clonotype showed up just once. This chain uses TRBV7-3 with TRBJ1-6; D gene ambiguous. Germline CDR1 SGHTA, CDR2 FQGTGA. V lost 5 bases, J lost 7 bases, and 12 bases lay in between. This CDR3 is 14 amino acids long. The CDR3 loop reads CASSPDNWNSPLHF. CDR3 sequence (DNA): TGTGCCAGCAGCCCCGACAACTGGAATTCACCCCTCCACTTT.

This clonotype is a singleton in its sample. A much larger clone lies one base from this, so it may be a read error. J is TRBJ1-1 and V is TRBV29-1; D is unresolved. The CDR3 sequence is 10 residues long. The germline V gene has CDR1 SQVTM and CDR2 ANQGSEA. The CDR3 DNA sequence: TGCAGCGTCCTCAACACTGAAGCTTCCTTT. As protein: CSVLNTEASF.

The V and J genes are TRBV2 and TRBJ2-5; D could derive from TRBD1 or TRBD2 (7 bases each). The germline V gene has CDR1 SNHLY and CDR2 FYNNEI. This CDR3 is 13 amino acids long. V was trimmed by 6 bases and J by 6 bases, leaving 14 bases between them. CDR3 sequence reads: CASRSGGGQTQYF. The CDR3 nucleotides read TGTGCCAGCAGATCAGGGGGAGGGCAGACCCAGTACTTC.

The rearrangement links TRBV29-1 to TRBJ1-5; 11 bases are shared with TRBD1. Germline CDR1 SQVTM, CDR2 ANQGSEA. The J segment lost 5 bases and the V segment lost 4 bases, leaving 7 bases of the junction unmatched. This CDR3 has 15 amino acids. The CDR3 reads CSVAAGTGGHQPQHF. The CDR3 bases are TGCAGCGTTGCAGCCGGGACAGGGGGACATCAGCCCCAGCATTTT.

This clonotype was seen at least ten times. The CDR3 reads CASSRRSGSRETQYF. The CDR3 DNA reads as TGTGCCAGCAGCCGACGAAGCGGTTCGAGGGAGACCCAGTACTTC. J is TRBJ2-5 and V is TRBV25-1; D may be TRBD2 (5 bases). The V end was cut by 6 bases, the J end by 5 bases, with 19 bases between. The CDR3 runs 15 residues. Germline V lookup: CDR1 MGHDK, CDR2 SYGVNS.

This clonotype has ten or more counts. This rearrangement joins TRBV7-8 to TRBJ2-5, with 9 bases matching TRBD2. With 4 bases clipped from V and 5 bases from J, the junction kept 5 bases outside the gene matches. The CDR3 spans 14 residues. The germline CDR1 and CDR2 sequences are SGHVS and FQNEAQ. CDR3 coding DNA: TGTGCCAGCAGCTCCTCCGGGACTAGCGAGACCCAGTACTTC. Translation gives CASSSSGTSETQYF.

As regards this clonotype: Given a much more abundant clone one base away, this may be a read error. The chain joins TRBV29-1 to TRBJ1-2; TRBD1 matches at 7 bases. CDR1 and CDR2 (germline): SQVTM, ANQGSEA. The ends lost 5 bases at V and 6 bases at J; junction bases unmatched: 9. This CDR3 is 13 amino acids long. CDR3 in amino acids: CSVREGAVHGYTF. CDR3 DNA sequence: TGCAGCGTTAGGGAGGGGGCGGTACATGGCTACACCTTC.

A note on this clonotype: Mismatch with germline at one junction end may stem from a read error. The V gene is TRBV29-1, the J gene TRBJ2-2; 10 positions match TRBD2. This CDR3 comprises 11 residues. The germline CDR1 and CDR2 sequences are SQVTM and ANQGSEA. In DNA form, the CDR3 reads TGCAGCACCAGGCTAGCGGGAGAGCAGTTTTTT. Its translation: CSTRLAGEQFF.